Sequencing of this T cell receptor beta chain was carried out in a study of CXCR3-negative and CXCR3-positive naive CD8 T cells. Study overall: Cumulative TRB read yield was 130 million to 150 million, averaging about 1.5 +/- 0.3 million per library.

5' RACE with UMI labels generated the TRB cDNA libraries. From its re-call of the 5' RACE reads, TCRdb lists each CDR3 protein once, without DNA. The listing records fewer than 95,000 distinct CDR3 sequences. The CDR3 consists of 14 residues. Germline values: CDR1 SQVTM, CDR2 ANQGSEA. About this clonotype itself: Its antigen is currently unknown.

The study, taken as a whole, reports: Whereas memory cells differed, naive CXCR3-negative and CXCR3-positive cells shared similar TRBV-TRBJ usage. Both naive subsets had comparably high diversity; memory CD8+ cells much lower.

The sample taken for sequencing was naive CXCR3- CD8+ T cells from blood. Subset in this sample: CD45RO-CCR7+CD27+CD95- naive CD8+ T cells lacking CXCR3 (TNR3-). The source of this sequence is a human donor in good health. Some clones in this sample may be carry-over from other donors' samples. V and J are TRBV29-1 and TRBJ2-5; TCRdb picks TRBD1, but there is no DNA to check that call. CDR3 in amino acids: CSVDGADRQETQYF.